This T cell receptor (beta chain) was sequenced in a study of CD8+CD57+ T cells in acquired aplastic anemia. Overall study context: Sorted CD4+ and CD8+ cells gave an average of approximately 3.1 ug of DNA. For CD4+ cells, healthy donors had an average of approximately 11 million reads.

The CDR3 is 16 amino acids. Trimming removed 10 bases at V and 7 bases at J, with 23 bases between. In germline, CDR1 is SNHLY, CDR2 FYNNEI. Genomic DNA constituted the template upon which TCR beta VDJ and CDR3 profiling was performed. MiXCR, run by TCRdb on the reads, gives a single entry per CDR3 protein. The table records 80,000 or so distinct CDR3 sequences, around 44% of them present only once. This clonotype was counted many times. The chain recombines TRBV2 with TRBJ1-6, with a weak D call TRBD1 (6 bases). This receptor was taken from a human donor in good health, serving as a control. The sample was sorted CD4+, CD8+, or CD8+CD57+ T cells (not recorded which) from PBMCs. This CDR3 reads CAIQGLLGTINSPLHF. The DNA of the CDR3 is TGTGCCATCCAGGGCCTCCTTGGGACAATCAATTCACCCCTCCACTTT.